The clone carrying this TCR beta chain appeared a single time. Its antigen is as yet unknown. This specimen belongs to a study of OX40 agonist ivuxolimab in advanced cancers. Across the whole study: Dose-escalation patients were diagnosed with hepatocellular carcinoma, melanoma, renal cell cancer or head and neck cancer.

Libraries were prepared by immunoSEQ multiplex PCR; TCRdb keeps only in-frame clonotypes and omits some of them. The profile shows fewer than 85,000 clones, roughly 88% of them singletons. Germline CDR1 reads MNHNS; CDR2 reads SASEGT. V lost 6 bases and J 2 bases, leaving 10 bases between the germline ends. The CDR3 is made up of 13 amino acids. Study observations and caveats: CD8+ T cells (on average) carried more expanded clones than CD4+ T cells. Also showing low normalized T-cell clonal expansion were some of the nonresponders. Clonal expansion by week 6 occurred in CD4+ and CD8+ blood T cells (at 0.1 to 3.0 mg/kg).

This clonotype originated in an adult with an advanced solid tumor such as melanoma, head and neck, liver or kidney cancer. Sequenced here: CD4+ or CD8+ T cells sorted from blood, sampled in a trial of the OX40 agonist ivuxolimab. This chain links TRBV6-1 with TRBJ1-2, with D perhaps matching TRBD1 (6 bases). The CDR3 sequence is CASSVQGNYGYTF. The CDR3 nucleotides read TGTGCCAGCAGCGTGCAGGGGAACTATGGCTACACCTTC.